The rows below give T cell receptor beta chains drawn from one sample of a study of T cells in localized non-small cell lung cancer. The method was immunoSEQ multiplex PCR; TCRdb's version includes in-frame clones alone and lacks a portion of them. The sample has over 55,000 clones, approximately 87% seen once. Sequenced here: peripheral blood, sampled before any cancer treatment. The source of these receptors is a woman aged 40-69 years with stage I lung adenocarcinoma. Both conserved end residues are part of each CDR3. Fields, in order: D gene, clone size, J gene, V gene, CDR3 DNA, CDR3 protein. D genes are given only for firm matches. The listing skips clone size in some rows; elsewhere it reads once, few, many or a size class.

>TRBD2|NA|TRBJ2-7|TRBV4-2
TGTGCCAGCAGCCCTAGTCCAGCGGGAGGGCCAGACGAGCAGTACTTC
CASSPSPAGGPDEQYF
>TRBD1|NA|TRBJ2-3|TRBV5-1
TGCGCCAGCAGCTCGACAGGGGGCGCGGATACGCAGTATTTT
CASSSTGGADTQYF
>NA|NA|TRBJ1-5|TRBV18
TGTGCCAGCTCACAGGGCGGGGGATTTGATCAGCCCCAGCATTTT
CASSQGGGFDQPQHF
>NA|NA|TRBJ1-4|TRBV7-2
TGTGCCAGCAACCTGGACGGGGGGAGTGAAAAACTGTTTTTT
CASNLDGGSEKLFF
>NA|NA|TRBJ1-5|TRBV19
TGTGCCAGTAGTATCAGTAGGGGGAATCAGCCCCAGCATTTT
CASSISRGNQPQHF
>NA|NA|TRBJ1-3|TRBV28
TGTGCCAGCAGTTCCCCAGGGGAAGGTGGAAACACCATATATTTT
CASSSPGEGGNTIYF
>NA|NA|TRBJ1-5|TRBV7-2
TGTGCCAGCAGCCAGCAATCGGATCAGCCCCAGCATTTT
CASSQQSDQPQHF
>NA|once|TRBJ1-1|TRBV7-2
TGTGCCAGCAGCTTATTGGTTTTCGGCACTGAAGCTTTCTTT
CASSLLVFGTEAFF
>NA|NA|TRBJ1-1|TRBV27
TGTGCCAGCGCCCGAGGAAACACTGAAGCTTTCTTT
CASARGNTEAFF
>TRBD1|NA|TRBJ1-1|TRBV5-1
TGCGCCAGCAGCTTGGAGGGGGCGAGGGGCACTGAAGCTTTCTTT
CASSLEGARGTEAFF
>NA|NA|TRBJ1-2|TRBV27
TGTGCCAGCAATTACCGGGACCGCGGCCCCGGCTACACCTTC
CASNYRDRGPGYTF
>TRBD1|NA|TRBJ2-5|TRBV5-4
TGTGCCAGCAGCTTTACCGGGACAGAAGAGACCCAGTACTTC
CASSFTGTEETQYF
>TRBD1|NA|TRBJ2-7|TRBV11-2
TGTGCCAGCAGCTTAGATCCCGGGACAGAGAGTTCCTACGAGCAGTACTTC
CASSLDPGTESSYEQYF
>NA|NA|TRBJ1-4|TRBV19
TGTGCCAGTAGTATCCAAGTGGTTAGTGAAAAACTGTTTTTT
CASSIQVVSEKLFF
>NA|once|TRBJ2-7|TRBV6-6
TGTGCCAGCAGTTACAGGGGGAGCTCCTACGAGCAGTACTTC
CASSYRGSSYEQYF
>NA|NA|TRBJ2-7|TRBV18
TGTGCCAGCTCACCAATGGCGGTTGGAGGGACAAACTACGAGCAGTACTTC
CASSPMAVGGTNYEQYF
>NA|once|TRBJ1-4|TRBV7-2
TGTGCCAGCAAGAGACAGCCCGCTGATGAAAAACTGTTTTTT
CASKRQPADEKLFF
>TRBD1|NA|TRBJ2-3|TRBV2
TGTGCCAGCGGCCGGGACAGGGACACAGATACGCAGTATTTT
CASGRDRDTDTQYF
>NA|NA|TRBJ1-2|TRBV6-5
TGTGCCAGCAGTTACTCCCAGGGGTTGTACTATGGCTACACCTTC
CASSYSQGLYYGYTF
>NA|NA|TRBJ1-5|TRBV5-1
TGCGCCAGCAGACAATCAAGCAATCAGCCCCAGCATTTT
CASRQSSNQPQHF
>NA|once|TRBJ1-3|TRBV7-9
TGTGCCAGCAGCCCAGGGGTCGCCGGAAACACCATATATTTT
CASSPGVAGNTIYF
>NA|NA|TRBJ1-3|TRBV5-1
TGCGCCAGCAGCTTGGGCGGACTCTCTGGAAACACCATATATTTT
CASSLGGLSGNTIYF
>NA|NA|TRBJ1-1|TRBV10-3
TGTGCCATCAGTGAAGGTAGAAACAACATGAACACTGAAGCTTTCTTT
CAISEGRNNMNTEAFF
>NA|NA|TRBJ2-2|TRBV13
TGTGCCAGCAGTTATTATTACGCCGGGACGGGGAACACCGGGGAGCTGTTTTTT
CASSYYYAGTGNTGELFF
>NA|NA|TRBJ2-3|TRBV10-3
TGTGCCATCAGTGACAGGACAGATACGCAGTATTTT
CAISDRTDTQYF
>NA|NA|TRBJ2-6|TRBV19
TGTGCCAGTAGTCCTGGCAGCGCCTCTGGGGCCAACGTCCTGACTTTC
CASSPGSASGANVLTF
>TRBD1|NA|TRBJ2-2|TRBV30
TGTGCCTCCCCCCGACAGGGAGTCACCGGGGAGCTGTTTTTT
CASPRQGVTGELFF
>NA|NA|TRBJ1-1|TRBV7-9
TGTGCCAGCAGCAACCAATACGGCACTGAAGCTTTCTTT
CASSNQYGTEAFF
>TRBD2|NA|TRBJ2-1|TRBV7-8
TGTGCCAGCAGCCACCGACTAGCTGGCGAGCAGTTCTTC
CASSHRLAGEQFF
>TRBD2|NA|TRBJ2-1|TRBV4-3
TGCGCCAGCAGTCGACTAGCGATCTACAATGAGCAGTTCTTC
CASSRLAIYNEQFF
>NA|few|TRBJ1-2|TRBV10-3
TGTGCCATCAGCGAGGGGGAGTATGGCTACACCTTC
CAISEGEYGYTF
>TRBD1|NA|TRBJ1-4|TRBV7-9
TGTGCCAGCAGCTTAGACAGGGGGAGCGAAAAACTGTTTTTT
CASSLDRGSEKLFF
>NA|few|TRBJ2-1|TRBV11-3
TGTGCCAGCAGCTTAGCCGACAGGCGAGAGCAGTTCTTC
CASSLADRREQFF
>TRBD1|NA|TRBJ1-2|TRBV6-1
TGTGCCAGCAGTGAAGCCTATGGACAGGGGTATGGCTACACCTTC
CASSEAYGQGYGYTF
>NA|NA|TRBJ1-2|TRBV29-1
TGCAGCGTTGGCGCGGATGGGGGTGGGGCGATTAACTATGGCTACACCTTC
CSVGADGGGAINYGYTF
>NA|NA|TRBJ1-4|TRBV13
TGTGCCAGCAGCTTACGACCTGAAAAACTGTTTTTT
CASSLRPEKLFF
>TRBD1|NA|TRBJ1-1|TRBV29-1
TGCAGCGTTCTTCACAGGGGTCTCAACACTGAAGCTTTCTTT
CSVLHRGLNTEAFF
>TRBD2|NA|TRBJ2-6|TRBV5-1
TGCGCCAGCAGCTTGGCGGCGGGGGGGCCTGACGTCCTGACTTTC
CASSLAAGGPDVLTF
>NA|NA|TRBJ2-7|TRBV29-1
TGCAGCGTCGTATCCTACGAGCAGTACTTC
CSVVSYEQYF
>TRBD1|NA|TRBJ1-4|TRBV2
TGTGCCAGCAGGAGGGGGCGTAATGAAAAACTGTTTTTT
CASRRGRNEKLFF
>TRBD1|NA|TRBJ1-1|TRBV18
TGTGCCAGCTCACCATCCGTTATGGGACAGGGCGGAGGGGTAGAAGCTTTCTTT
CASSPSVMGQGGGVEAFF
>NA|NA|TRBJ2-7|TRBV4-1
TGCGCCAGCAGCCAAGACGCGGGAACCTACGAGCAGTACTTC
CASSQDAGTYEQYF
>TRBD2|NA|TRBJ2-1|TRBV7-2
TGTGCCAGCAGCTTAGCCCTGGCGGGAGTTTACAATGAGCAGTTCTTC
CASSLALAGVYNEQFF
>TRBD1|once|TRBJ1-1|TRBV15
TGTGCCACCAGCAGAGATGGTATAGGGACAGGGAGCACTGAAGCTTTCTTT
CATSRDGIGTGSTEAFF
>NA|NA|TRBJ1-1|TRBV7-2
TGTGCCAGCAGCTTCCCCCTTGAGGCTTTCTTT
CASSFPLEAFF
>TRBD1|NA|TRBJ2-5|TRBV28
TGTGCCAGCAGTCCTCAGGGGGCTCGGGAGACCCAGTACTTC
CASSPQGARETQYF
>TRBD1|NA|TRBJ1-2|TRBV7-6
TGTGCCAGCAGCCCCCGGACAGGGGCCTATGGCTACACCTTC
CASSPRTGAYGYTF
>NA|medium-sized|TRBJ1-2|TRBV7-3
TGTGCCAGCAGCCCTAATGGCAACTATGGCTACACCTTC
CASSPNGNYGYTF
>NA|few|TRBJ1-4|TRBV11-2
TGTGCCAGCAGCTTAAATCAGCAGGGGCTCGGGAGTAATGAAAAACTGTTTTTT
CASSLNQQGLGSNEKLFF
>NA|NA|TRBJ2-5|TRBV15
TGTGCCACCAGCCGGGGACGGGAGACCCAGTACTTC
CATSRGRETQYF
>NA|NA|TRBJ2-7|TRBV4-2
TGTGCCAGCAGCCCAGGCGACGGGAGACACGAGCAGTACTTC
CASSPGDGRHEQYF
>NA|NA|TRBJ2-5|TRBV28
TGTGCCAGCAGTCCCGGGTACAAGGCCGAAGAGACCCAGTACTTC
CASSPGYKAEETQYF
>TRBD2|NA|TRBJ2-3|TRBV5-1
TGCGCCAGCAGCTCCGGACTAGCGGGGGCCTACACAGATACGCAGTATTTT
CASSSGLAGAYTDTQYF
>NA|NA|TRBJ1-2|TRBV5-4
TGTGCCAGCAGCTTCCCCCACATCGGGCTTAGGGGCTACACCTTC
CASSFPHIGLRGYTF
>NA|few|TRBJ2-7|TRBV19
TGTGCCAGTAGTTTCCAACTGGAGCAGTACTTC
CASSFQLEQYF
>NA|NA|TRBJ2-5|TRBV5-4
TGTGCCAGCAGCTTGGCTTCTGGCAGACCCAAACCGGGGACCCAGTACTTC
CASSLASGRPKPGTQYF
>NA|NA|TRBJ1-4|TRBV5-1
TGCGCCAGCAGCTGGGACCTCGCCAAGGGGGGAGTTCGGGAAAAACTGTTTTTT
CASSWDLAKGGVREKLFF
>TRBD1|NA|TRBJ1-2|TRBV29-1
TGCAGCGTTTGGCAGGGGGATGGCTACACCTTC
CSVWQGDGYTF